One sample yielded the 5 T cell receptor beta chains listed below, sequenced in a study of cytomegalovirus exposure and HLA in healthy donors. 13 Jbeta primers and 60 Vbeta primers were used for the PCR. Assay used: immunoSEQ multiplex PCR; TCRdb lists only in-frame clones, some missing. Recorded for this sample: around 160,000 clones. Material: PBMCs. These receptors were obtained from a woman aged 50 to 60 in good health and CMV-seronegative.

The chain is built from TRBV7-2 and TRBJ2-7, with TRBD2 matching 10 bases. The CDR3 length is 15 residues. Germline V gene sequence: CDR1 SGHTA, CDR2 FQGNSA. The trim removed 6 bases at V and 5 bases at J, leaving 10 bases unmatched. The CDR3 nucleotides read TGTGCCAGCAGTCGTACAATAGCGGGAGGTGACGAGCAGTACTTC. This gives the protein CASSRTIAGGDEQYF.

The chain recombines TRBV30 with TRBJ1-2; D is ambiguous. This CDR3 spans 14 amino acids. The V gene lost 0 bases and the J gene lost 4 bases, with 12 bases spanning the gap. Looked up from germline, CDR1 is GTSNPN and CDR2 is SVGIG (reference sequence). Here the CDR3 DNA reads TGTGCCTGGAGTGTACATGGGCGGGTCTATGGCTACACCTTC. It specifies CAWSVHGRVYGYTF.

The rearrangement links TRBV27 to TRBJ2-1, with 14 nucleotides matching TRBD2. V was clipped by 5 bases and J by 4 bases; unmatched bases: 10. Germline CDR1 MNHEY, CDR2 SMNVEV (reference sequence). The CDR3 runs 18 residues. The CDR3 DNA sequence: TGTGCCAGCAGTATAACCGGGACTAGCGGGGGTAGATACAATGAGCAGTTCTTC. Its protein is CASSITGTSGGRYNEQFF.

This chain joins TRBV4-1 and TRBJ1-5, with D tentatively TRBD1 (6 bases). Between the trimmed V and J ends, which lost 4 bases and 1 base, there was a span of 17 bases. CDR3 length: 17 amino acids. Germline CDR1 and CDR2: MGHRA and YSYEKL. The CDR3 here is CASSRGQPLVSNQPQHF. In DNA form, the CDR3 reads TGCGCCAGCAGCCGGGGACAACCGCTCGTCAGCAATCAGCCCCAGCATTTT.

This chain connects TRBV5-1 to TRBJ2-5; D may be TRBD1 (6 bases). V was pared by 2 bases and J by 1 base, with 9 bases between. CDR3 length: 14 amino acids. The germline CDR1 and CDR2 sequences are SGHRS and YFSETQ. The CDR3 spells CASSFTGSQETQYF. As DNA, the CDR3 is TGCGCCAGCAGCTTCACAGGGTCCCAAGAGACCCAGTACTTC.